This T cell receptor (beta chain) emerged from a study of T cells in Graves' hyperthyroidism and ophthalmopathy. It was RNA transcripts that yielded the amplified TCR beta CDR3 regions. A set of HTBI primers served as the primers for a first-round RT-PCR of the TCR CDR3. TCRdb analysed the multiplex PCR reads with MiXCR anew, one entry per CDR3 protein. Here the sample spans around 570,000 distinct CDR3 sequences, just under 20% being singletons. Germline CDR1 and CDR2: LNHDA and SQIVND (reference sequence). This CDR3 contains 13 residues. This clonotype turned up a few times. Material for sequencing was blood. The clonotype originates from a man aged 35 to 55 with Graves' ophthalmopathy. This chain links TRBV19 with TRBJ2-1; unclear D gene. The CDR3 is CASGLGGYNEQFF. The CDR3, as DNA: TGTGCAAGTGGGCTAGGCGGATACAATGAGCAGTTCTTC.